Shown below are 32 T cell receptor beta chains from a single sample sequenced in a study of T-cell reconstitution after alpha-beta-depleted transplantation in children. Molecular barcoding with unique molecular identifiers was used for the TCRbeta library. One entry per CDR3 protein results from TCRdb running MiXCR on the PCR reads. The sample carries hundreds of thousands of distinct CDR3 sequences, 7.5% to 9.5% recorded once. Material: PBMCs, mostly from graft donor cells, obtained 360 days after TCRalphabeta/CD19-depleted stem cell transplant. Receptors originate from a male patient aged 2-15 years who had a stem cell transplant for acute myeloid leukemia, so the T cells may come from the graft donor.

This clonotype was seen once. The rearrangement joins TRBV12-3 or TRBV12-4 to TRBJ1-1, with 7 bases aligning to TRBD1. The CDR3 length is 17 residues. J was trimmed by 0 bases and V by 4 bases; bases with no gene match: 11. The CDR3 bases are TGTGCCAGCAGTTCCTACCGGCACAGGGGAATGAACACTGAAGCTTTCTTT. Residues: CASSSYRHRGMNTEAFF.

This clonotype has ten or more counts. The chain has TRBV12-3 or TRBV12-4 and TRBJ2-1, with D unresolved. The germline V and J ends were trimmed by 3 bases and 0 bases, with 9 bases remaining between them. The CDR3 has 15 amino acids. The CDR3 sequence: CASSLWLSSYNEQFF. In nucleotides, the CDR3 is TGTGCCAGCAGTTTGTGGCTGAGCTCCTACAATGAGCAGTTCTTC.

This chain connects TRBV5-5 to TRBJ2-7; D could derive from TRBD1 or TRBD2 (5 bases each). CDR1 and CDR2 from the germline V gene are SGHKS and YYEKEE (reference sequence). Trimming shortened V by 5 bases and J by 4 bases, and 25 bases separated the two germline ends. This CDR3 has 17 residues. For the CDR3, the DNA is TGTGCCAGCAGTCCGGGACCGGCGACCCCTACCAGGTACGAGCAGTACGTC. Protein product: CASSPGPATPTRYEQYV.

This clonotype was observed many times. The chain has TRBV12-3 or TRBV12-4 and TRBJ2-7; the D gene is possibly TRBD2 (5 bases). Trimming removed 1 base at V and 0 bases at J, with 7 bases between. The CDR3 consists of 14 residues. The CDR3 is CASSLGGSSYEQYF. In DNA form, the CDR3 reads TGTGCCAGCAGTTTAGGAGGGAGCTCCTACGAGCAGTACTTC.

This clonotype was seen at least ten times. The V gene is TRBV3-1, the J gene TRBJ2-7; the match to TRBD1 covers 8 bases. Germline values: CDR1 LGHDT, CDR2 YNNKEL (reference sequence). The junction had 11 bases not matched to a gene; V was cut back by 2 bases and J by 5 bases. This CDR3 is 16 amino acids long. In nucleotides, the CDR3 is TGTGCCAGCAGCCAACCGGACAGGGTCGAGTTTCACGAGCAGTACTTC. This codes for CASSQPDRVEFHEQYF.

With regard to this clonotype: A read error may account for a junction end that differs from germline. The chain recombines TRBV5-5 with TRBJ2-1; 11 bases are a match to TRBD2. The CDR3 is 18 amino acids. Germline CDR1 SGHKS, CDR2 YYEKEE (reference sequence). CDR3 sequence: CAISWELAGGDSYNEQFF. The CDR3 DNA follows: TGTGCCATCAGCTGGGAGCTAGCGGGAGGAGATTCCTACAATGAGCAGTTCTTC.

In its sample, this clonotype was seen many times. V gene TRBV29-1 combines with J gene TRBJ1-2; tentatively, D is TRBD1 (5 bases). Germline V gene sequence: CDR1 SQVTM, CDR2 ANQGSEA. The CDR3 contains 13 residues. The V end lost 4 bases, the J end lost 4 bases, and 13 bases lay between the germline ends. The CDR3 nucleotides read TGCAGCGTTGCGCCAGGGCCAATCTATGGCTACACCTTC. As protein: CSVAPGPIYGYTF.

This sequence joins TRBV20-1 and TRBJ2-5, with 10 bases lining up with TRBD1. Germline CDR1 is DFQATT and CDR2 is SNEGSKA (reference sequence). V shed 6 bases and J 4 bases; nucleotides not matched to a gene: 8. CDR3 length equals 14 residues. CDR3 residues: CSANPGQGSETQYF. CDR3 DNA sequence: TGCAGTGCCAACCCGGGACAGGGGTCAGAGACCCAGTACTTC.

This clonotype was counted at least ten times. J is TRBJ2-7 and V is TRBV10-3; 13 nucleotides match TRBD2. This CDR3 has 20 amino acids. After removal of 5 bases from V and 2 bases from J, the junction contained 18 bases not matched to a gene. Germline V CDR1 and CDR2: ENHRY, SYGVKD. The CDR3 DNA sequence: TGTGCCATCAGTACCCCCGGGACTAGCGGGACCCAAGGGCTACCCTACGAGCAGTACTTC. Translated, it gives CAISTPGTSGTQGLPYEQYF.

This clonotype was detected ten times or more. This chain uses TRBV18 with TRBJ2-1; 7 bases match TRBD2. This CDR3 contains 15 residues. In germline, CDR1 is KGHSH, CDR2 LQKENI. V was clipped by 1 base and J by 2 bases; unmatched bases: 2. CDR3 in DNA: TGTGCCAGCTCACCACAGCGGGGTCCCTACAATGAGCAGTTCTTC. Its protein product is CASSPQRGPYNEQFF.

This clonotype was found many times. The V gene is TRBV18, the J gene TRBJ2-2; no clear D. The germline CDR1 and CDR2 sequences are KGHSH and LQKENI. V was clipped by 3 bases and J by 5 bases, with 7 bases between them. The CDR3 runs 13 residues. The CDR3 region is CASSPSRTGELFF. The CDR3 DNA reads TGTGCCAGCTCACCCTCCAGGACCGGGGAGCTGTTTTTT.

The chain couples TRBV29-1 to TRBJ1-4; D is unresolved. Trimming took off 2 bases at V and 7 bases at J, with 14 bases between the two ends. Germline V gene lookup returns CDR1 SQVTM and CDR2 ANQGSEA. The CDR3 extends over 14 amino acids. CDR3 loop: CSVESGEGGEKLFF. CDR3 coding DNA: TGCAGCGTTGAATCGGGAGAGGGAGGTGAAAAACTGTTTTTT.

As to this clonotype: This sequence may be a read error, since a much larger clone differs from it by one base. The chain recombines TRBV12-3 or TRBV12-4 with TRBJ2-1; the D gene is possibly TRBD2 (5 bases). The CDR3 is 17 residues long. CDR3 sequence: CAGSPDRPRVPYNEQFF. CDR3 bases: TGTGCCGGCAGTCCCGACCGCCCGAGGGTCCCCTACAATGAGCAGTTCTTC.

At least ten counts were recorded for this clonotype. V and J are TRBV5-1 and TRBJ1-5; D may be TRBD1 (6 bases). Germline values: CDR1 SGHRS, CDR2 YFSETQ. CDR3 size: 14 residues. Trimming took 4 bases from V and 7 from J, leaving 15 bases between them. CDR3 protein: CASSEQGRGQPQHF. The CDR3 DNA sequence: TGCGCCAGCAGCGAACAGGGCCGGGGGCAGCCCCAGCATTTT.

This clonotype was counted many times. This chain joins TRBV20-1 and TRBJ2-1; TRBD2 aligns across 9 bases. Per the germline V gene, CDR1 is DFQATT and CDR2 is SNEGSKA (reference sequence). V was pared by 6 bases and J by 4 bases, with 7 bases of the junction left unmatched. The CDR3 is made up of 14 amino acids. This CDR3 reads CSAKVLAGYNEQFF. The CDR3 DNA reads TGCAGTGCCAAGGTTCTAGCGGGATACAATGAGCAGTTCTTC.

This clonotype was picked up many times. The genes are TRBV20-1 and TRBJ1-6; D gene unclear. The CDR3 has 15 residues. Trimming shortened V by 1 base and J by 5 bases, and 12 bases separated the two germline ends. Germline CDR1 reads DFQATT; CDR2 reads SNEGSKA (reference sequence). The CDR3 region has the DNA TGCAGTGCTAGAGCGCGACGGCCAAATAATTCACCCCTCCACTTT. It specifies CSARARRPNNSPLHF.

This clonotype has just a few counts. The V gene is TRBV7-2, the J gene TRBJ2-7; D is uncertain. CDR1 is SGHTA and CDR2 is FQGNSA in the germline V gene. The CDR3 runs to 13 residues. The germline V and J ends were trimmed by 3 bases and 4 bases, with 10 bases remaining between them. CDR3 bases: TGTGCCAGCAGCTTGAAACCTACTTACGAGCAGTACTTC. Amino acids: CASSLKPTYEQYF.

The V call is TRBV6-2 or TRBV6-3, the J call TRBJ1-1; D not certain. This CDR3 spans 14 amino acids. Germline CDR1 MNHEY, CDR2 SVGEGT. The V end lost 2 bases, the J end lost 0 bases, and 7 bases lay between the germline ends. The CDR3 DNA reads TGTGCCAGCAGTTACGGACGGTTGAACACTGAAGCTTTCTTT. Protein: CASSYGRLNTEAFF.

Ten or more counts support this clonotype. The V gene is TRBV5-6, the J gene TRBJ1-1; D not resolved. V was shortened by 0 bases and J by 2 bases, with 11 bases between the two germline ends. CDR1 is SGHDT and CDR2 is YYEEEE in the germline V gene. This CDR3 is built from 15 residues. The CDR3 coding sequence is TGTGCCAGCAGCTTGGAGGGCAGCCCCAACACTGAAGCTTTCTTT. Its translation is CASSLEGSPNTEAFF.

The chain has TRBV11-3 and TRBJ2-3, with 9 nucleotides matching TRBD1. V shed 0 bases, J shed 7 bases, and the junction held 8 bases outside the gene matches. Germline V gene sequence: CDR1 SGHNT, CDR2 YENEEA. CDR3 length: 16 residues. The chain's CDR3 is CASSLEQGAFRNTQYF. In DNA, the CDR3 is TGTGCCAGCAGCTTAGAACAGGGGGCTTTTAGGAATACGCAGTATTTT.

This clonotype has more than one count but fewer than ten. V and J are TRBV5-1 and TRBJ2-3; D not resolved. This CDR3 has 16 residues. The V end was cut by 6 bases, the J end by 0 bases, with 17 bases between. Germline CDR1 is SGHRS and CDR2 is YFSETQ. CDR3 DNA: TGCGCCAGCAAACTGCCTAAGGCAACTAGCACAGATACGCAGTATTTT. Residues: CASKLPKATSTDTQYF.

This clonotype appeared a few times. The chain is built from TRBV20-1 and TRBJ2-2, with TRBD2 as a possible D gene (6 bases). Germline V gives CDR1 DFQATT, CDR2 SNEGSKA (reference sequence). CDR3 size: 14 residues. The DNA of the CDR3 is TGCAGCCTCCGCGGGACGGCGAACACCGGGGAGCTGTTTTTT. This sequence encodes CSLRGTANTGELFF.

The rearrangement uses TRBV12-3 or TRBV12-4 and TRBJ2-1; 9 nucleotides match TRBD1. The CDR3 is 15 residues long. The V segment lost 4 bases and the J segment 8 bases; nucleotides outside the gene matches: 9. CDR3 sequence: CASSWGQGTWDEQFF. The CDR3, as DNA: TGTGCCAGCAGTTGGGGACAGGGAACCTGGGATGAGCAGTTCTTC.

The chain has TRBV12-3 or TRBV12-4 and TRBJ2-6; 7 bases map to TRBD1. With V trimmed by 4 bases and J by 4 bases, 10 bases remained unmatched. The CDR3 runs 17 residues. The CDR3 DNA follows: TGTGCCAGCAGTTCGATGACAGGGATCGCCGGGGCCAACGTCCTGACTTTC. Its translation: CASSSMTGIAGANVLTF.

This clonotype appeared a few times. The chain joins TRBV12-3 or TRBV12-4 to TRBJ1-6, with TRBD1 matching 7 bases. The CDR3 has 15 residues. Trimming cost V 6 bases and J 0 bases; bases outside gene matches: 2. CDR3 nucleotide sequence: TGTGCCAGCAGCCGGGACAGCTCCTATAATTCACCCCTCCACTTT. Protein: CASSRDSSYNSPLHF.

This chain links TRBV9 with TRBJ2-2; 8 bases are a match to TRBD2. CDR1 and CDR2 from the germline V gene are SGDLS and YYNGEE. The V gene end was trimmed by 3 bases and the J gene end by 6 bases; junction bases not matched to a gene: 13. The CDR3 sequence is 17 residues long. CDR3 region: CASSASSHGGAAGELFF. The CDR3 region has the DNA TGTGCCAGCAGCGCATCTTCCCACGGGGGGGCGGCCGGGGAGCTGTTTTTT.

The rearrangement joins TRBV5-1 to TRBJ2-1; 7 bases align to TRBD2. Trimming took 3 bases from V and 0 from J; bases not matched to a gene: 18. The CDR3 has 20 amino acids. Per the germline V gene, CDR1 is SGHRS and CDR2 is YFSETQ. Here the CDR3 reads CASSYEALAGPRGSYNEQFF. CDR3 nucleotides: TGCGCCAGCAGCTACGAGGCCTTAGCGGGCCCAAGGGGCTCCTACAATGAGCAGTTCTTC.

Comments on this clonotype: Given a much more abundant clone one base away, this may be a read error. The V gene is TRBV5-1, the J gene TRBJ2-2, with D perhaps TRBD1 (5 bases). The CDR3 sequence is 16 residues long. Germline CDR1 reads SGHRS; CDR2 reads YFSETQ. CDR3 DNA: TGCGGCAGCAGCTTGGTTCCAGGGCCCCCTTCCGGGGAGCTGTTTTTT. This gives the protein CGSSLVPGPPSGELFF.

This clonotype appeared a few times. The J gene is TRBJ2-1, the V gene TRBV5-1; perhaps TRBD2 as D (5 bases). The CDR3 loop spans 15 amino acids. Germline V CDR1 and CDR2: SGHRS, YFSETQ. V gave up 3 bases and J gave up 7 bases, with 17 bases separating them. The CDR3 loop reads CASSWSGPSWNEQFF. The CDR3 coding sequence is TGCGCCAGCAGCTGGTCCGGACCTAGCTGGAATGAGCAGTTCTTC.

The rearrangement links TRBV15 to TRBJ2-7; TRBD1 is a possible D gene (5 bases). V was trimmed by 3 bases and J by 7 bases, leaving 10 bases between them. Germline CDR1 LNHNV, CDR2 YYDKDF (reference sequence). The CDR3 extends over 12 amino acids. The DNA for the CDR3 is TGTGCCACCAGCAGGGACAAGAGGGAGCAGTACTTC. This encodes CATSRDKREQYF.

The gene calls are TRBV5-1 and TRBJ2-2; D perhaps matches TRBD1 (6 bases). Germline CDR1 and CDR2: SGHRS and YFSETQ. This CDR3 is built from 18 residues. Deletions cut 2 bases from V and 0 bases from J, with 17 bases between. Here the CDR3 reads CASSLATHRDPNTGELFF. The CDR3 DNA reads as TGCGCCAGCAGCTTAGCTACCCACAGGGACCCGAACACCGGGGAGCTGTTTTTT.

This clonotype was observed a few times. The V gene is TRBV2, the J gene TRBJ2-4; no definite D call. Germline V gives CDR1 SNHLY, CDR2 FYNNEI. Trimming removed 3 bases from V and 6 bases from J, with 6 bases in between. This CDR3 has 12 amino acids. The CDR3 protein is CASSDLTNIQYF. The CDR3 coding sequence is TGTGCCAGCAGTGACTTGACAAACATTCAGTACTTC.